Listed below are T cell receptor beta chains from one sample, sequenced in a study of post-analysis software for immune sequencing data. A single record per CDR3 protein comes from TCRdb applying MiXCR to the PCR reads. The data contain around 710,000 distinct CDR3 sequences, about 43% of them singletons. Sample: blood. All receptors come from a girl between 5 and 17 years old with multiple sclerosis. The CDR3 runs from the conserved cysteine through the conserved F or W. D genes are given only for firm matches. Size is omitted from some rows. Given values are once, few, many or a class for expanded clones.

. | . | TRBJ2-7 | TRBV18 | TGTGCCAGCTCAACGAAGACTGATTACGCGCAGTACTTC | CASSTKTDYAQYF
. | . | TRBJ2-2 | TRBV25-1 | TGTGCCAGCAGTGCCGGGACCCCTCGGGGGAGGGAGCTGTTTTTT | CASSAGTPRGRELFF
. | TRBD2 | TRBJ2-1 | TRBV5-1 | TGCGCCAGCAGCGGTACGACTAGCGGGTTATACAATGAGCAGTTCTTC | CASSGTTSGLYNEQFF
. | . | TRBJ2-7 | TRBV5-1 | TGCGCCAGCACCCCGGGTGCCTCCTCGGGGGACGAGCAGTACTTC | CASTPGASSGDEQYF
few | TRBD1 | TRBJ2-7 | TRBV3-1 | TGTGCCAGCAGCCAAGCTGGTGGGACAGGGTCGACCTACGAGCAGTACTTC | CASSQAGGTGSTYEQYF
once | . | TRBJ2-7 | TRBV7-9 | TGTGCCAGCAGCCTAGGTAGCCAGCTGGAGCAGTACTTC | CASSLGSQLEQYF
. | TRBD1 | TRBJ1-2 | TRBV20-1 | TGCAGTGCTATCCCGACAGGGTGGAACGGCTACACCTTC | CSAIPTGWNGYTF
. | . | TRBJ2-7 | TRBV7-9 | TGTGCCAGCAGCTTCGGTCGTGGACAGCTCTCCTACGAGCAGTACTTC | CASSFGRGQLSYEQYF
once | . | TRBJ2-2 | TRBV29-1 | TGCAGCGTATCCTTCGCGAACACCGGGGAGCTGTTTTTT | CSVSFANTGELFF
few | . | TRBJ1-2 | TRBV12-3/TRBV12-4 | TGTGCCAGCAGTTCCCCAGGTGGGGGCGGCTACACCTTC | CASSSPGGGGYTF
. | . | TRBJ2-7 | TRBV5-1 | TGCGCCAGCAGCTCAGACAGCGTGGGCTACAATGAGCAGTACTTC | CASSSDSVGYNEQYF
few | . | TRBJ2-1 | TRBV27 | TGTGCCAGCAGTTTATTTCCAGGGGCAGCTGATGAGCAGTTCTTC | CASSLFPGAADEQFF
. | TRBD2 | TRBJ2-7 | TRBV15 | TGTGCCACCAGCAGAAATGCGGGAGTCGGATCGGGCGAGCAGTACTTC | CATSRNAGVGSGEQYF
few | . | TRBJ2-5 | TRBV7-6 | TGTGCCAGCAGCCGGGACCTGAGGGAGACCCAGTACTTC | CASSRDLRETQYF
. | . | TRBJ2-1 | TRBV4-2 | TGTGCTAGCAGCCAAATAACGGGGCGTAGTGAGCAGTTCTTC | CASSQITGRSEQFF
. | . | TRBJ1-4 | TRBV2 | TGTGCCAGCAGCCCCTCTATGGGGAGGCCTGAAAAACTGTTTTTT | CASSPSMGRPEKLFF
few | TRBD2 | TRBJ2-5 | TRBV28 | TGTGCCAGCAGCCTACTAGCGGGAGGTGGTAAAGAGACCCAGTACTTC | CASSLLAGGGKETQYF
. | . | TRBJ2-4 | TRBV10-2 | TGCGCCAGCAGTGAGAGATTGGTCCGCCCAAACATTCAGTACTTC | CASSERLVRPNIQYF
few | TRBD2 | TRBJ2-4 | TRBV5-1 | TGCGCCAGCAGCTTGAGGGCTAGCGGTATACTAGCCAAAAACATTCAGTACTTC | CASSLRASGILAKNIQYF
. | TRBD1 | TRBJ2-3 | TRBV24-1 | TGTGCCACCAGTGGGACAGGGGTAGACCCAGATACGCAGTATTTT | CATSGTGVDPDTQYF
once | . | TRBJ2-3 | TRBV5-8 | TGTGCCAGCAGCCACGGGACCTCCGTGGATACGCAGTATTTT | CASSHGTSVDTQYF
few | TRBD1 | TRBJ1-2 | TRBV13 | TGTGCCAGCAGTTTGACAGGGGAGGGCTACACCTTC | CASSLTGEGYTF
. | . | TRBJ1-2 | TRBV7-9 | TGTGCCAGCAGCTTCGCAGGGGTTAGGAGCTATGGCTACACCTTC | CASSFAGVRSYGYTF
. | TRBD2 | TRBJ2-1 | TRBV28 | TGTGCCAGCAGTCGTTACTCGGGACTAGCGGGAAGGAATGAGCAGTTCTTC | CASSRYSGLAGRNEQFF
. | TRBD2 | TRBJ2-7 | TRBV2 | TGTGCCAGCAGAAGACTAGCGGGAGACGAGCAGTACTTC | CASRRLAGDEQYF
. | TRBD2 | TRBJ2-3 | TRBV20-1 | TGCAGTGCTCCAACTAGCGGGAGAACAGATACGCAGTATTTT | CSAPTSGRTDTQYF
once | . | TRBJ1-3 | TRBV29-1 | TGCAGCGTTGGAGGCGGAAACACCATATATTTT | CSVGGGNTIYF
few | . | TRBJ1-2 | TRBV7-9 | TGTGCCAGCAGCTCCCCCCGCCGCGGGTTGGACTATGGCTACACCTTC | CASSSPRRGLDYGYTF
few | TRBD2 | TRBJ2-1 | TRBV20-1 | TGCAGTGCTAGGGTACTACTAGCGGGAGGATGGTATGAGCAGTTCTTC | CSARVLLAGGWYEQFF
. | . | TRBJ2-5 | TRBV14 | TGTGCCAGCAGCCTCCGACCCGTATCGGAGACCCAGTACTTC | CASSLRPVSETQYF
. | . | TRBJ2-3 | TRBV20-1 | TGCAGTGCCAACACAGGGTTGAGTCCAGATACGCAGTATTTT | CSANTGLSPDTQYF
. | TRBD1 | TRBJ1-1 | TRBV18 | TGTGCCAGCTCACCGAAGGGGGCGAACACTGAAGCTTTCTTT | CASSPKGANTEAFF
. | . | TRBJ2-5 | TRBV28 | TGTGCCAGCAGTTTTAGAGGGAGAGGCGAGACCCAGTACTTC | CASSFRGRGETQYF
. | . | TRBJ2-1 | TRBV20-1 | TGCAGTGCCAGCACAGGGGGCAAGCGGGAGGGTAATGAGCAGTTCTTC | CSASTGGKREGNEQFF
few | . | TRBJ2-7 | TRBV12-3/TRBV12-4 | TGTGCCAGCAGTCGTAGTACCGAGCAGTACTTC | CASSRSTEQYF
once | . | TRBJ2-5 | TRBV5-1 | TGCGCCAGCCACGAAGGAGGTGGGGAGACCCAGTACTTC | CASHEGGGETQYF
. | TRBD2 | TRBJ2-7 | TRBV7-9 | TGTGCCAGCAGCCCCCTGACTAGCGGGAGTGCTGAGGGGGACGAGCAGTACTTC | CASSPLTSGSAEGDEQYF
. | TRBD2 | TRBJ2-7 | TRBV20-1 | TGCAGTGCTAGACCCTTGGGACTAGCGGATACCTACGAGCAGTACTTC | CSARPLGLADTYEQYF
. | . | TRBJ2-7 | TRBV14 | TGTGCCAGCAGCCAAGAAGACTACGAGCAGTACTTC | CASSQEDYEQYF
. | . | TRBJ2-7 | TRBV28 | TGTGCCAGCAGGTTCCACGGGGACTCCTACGAGCAGTACTTC | CASRFHGDSYEQYF
. | . | TRBJ2-6 | TRBV6-1 | TGTGCCAGCAGTTCCCGGACAGCCTCTGGGGCCAACGTCCTGACTTTC | CASSSRTASGANVLTF
. | TRBD1 | TRBJ2-6 | TRBV27 | TGTGCCAGCAGTTTACATGGGACAGGGGTTCTTTCTGGGGCCAACGTCCTGACTTTC | CASSLHGTGVLSGANVLTF
. | . | TRBJ2-7 | TRBV7-2 | TGTGCCAGCACCCCCGGACAGTACTACGAGCAGTACTTC | CASTPGQYYEQYF
. | . | TRBJ2-3 | TRBV7-8 | TGTGCCAGCAGCTTAGCAGGGGCTAGAGACACAGATACGCAGTATTTT | CASSLAGARDTDTQYF
. | TRBD1 | TRBJ2-7 | TRBV6-5 | TGTGCCAGCAGTTACCGGACGGGACAGGCTTCCTACGAGCAGTACTTC | CASSYRTGQASYEQYF
few | . | TRBJ2-7 | TRBV9 | TGTGCCAGCAGCGTAGCTACAGACAGAGCCTACGAGCAGTACTTC | CASSVATDRAYEQYF
few | . | TRBJ1-2 | TRBV12-3/TRBV12-4 | TGTGCCAGCAGTTTAGAACAGAGGATATATGGCTACACCTTC | CASSLEQRIYGYTF
few | TRBD1 | TRBJ2-7 | TRBV28 | TGTGCCAGCAGTTCCGGGACAGGATTCTCCTACGAGCAGTACTTC | CASSSGTGFSYEQYF